This T cell receptor (beta chain) originates from a study of HIV-infected patients and healthy controls. Study-level points and caveats: Significant mean usage differences between HIV-infected patients and controls involved eight alpha and eight beta V genes.

Reverse transcription used approximately 500 ng RNA and constant-region primers for alpha and beta. Each of the alpha and beta chains got its own library through chain-specific third strand synthesis with indices. The SP2 site served as the priming point for second strand synthesis. TCRdb re-analysed the 5' RACE reads in MiXCR, keeping a single row per CDR3 protein. The sample includes around 7,100 distinct CDR3 sequences, 9% to 9.5% of them seen just once. The repertoire came from unfractionated whole blood and reflected all unsorted peripheral T cells. This clonotype ranks as medium-sized (0.01 to 0.1%). The antigen remains undetermined. This CDR3 region has 16 residues. The V and J ends lost 4 bases and 0 bases respectively, with 13 bases between them.

The sample here was blood, taken before antiretroviral therapy. The J gene is TRBJ2-1, the V gene TRBV12-3 or TRBV12-4, with D tentatively TRBD2 (5 bases). The receptor was derived from an adult with HIV infection. CDR3 sequence: CASSYGGLSSYNEQFF. The CDR3 DNA follows: TGTGCCAGCAGTTACGGCGGGCTTAGCTCCTACAATGAGCAGTTCTTC.